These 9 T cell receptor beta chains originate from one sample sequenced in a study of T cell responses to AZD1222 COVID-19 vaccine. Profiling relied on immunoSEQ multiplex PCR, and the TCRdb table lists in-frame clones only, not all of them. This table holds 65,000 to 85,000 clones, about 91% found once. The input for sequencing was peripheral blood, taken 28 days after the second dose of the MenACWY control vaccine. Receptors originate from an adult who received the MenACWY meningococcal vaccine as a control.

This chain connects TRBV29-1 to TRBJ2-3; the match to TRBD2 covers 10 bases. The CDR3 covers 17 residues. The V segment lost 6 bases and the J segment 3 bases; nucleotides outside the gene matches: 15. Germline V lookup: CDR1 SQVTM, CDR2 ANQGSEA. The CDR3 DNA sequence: TGCAGCGTCCCCCCAGGTAGCCGTAGCGGGGGGACAGATACGCAGTATTTT. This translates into CSVPPGSRSGGTDTQYF.

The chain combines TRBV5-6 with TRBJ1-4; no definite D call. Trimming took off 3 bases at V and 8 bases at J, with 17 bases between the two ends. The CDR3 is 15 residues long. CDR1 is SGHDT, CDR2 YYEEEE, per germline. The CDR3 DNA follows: TGTGCCAGCAGCTCGGTGTGGTCCAAGCGGGAAAAACTGTTTTTT. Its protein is CASSSVWSKREKLFF.

CDR3 coding DNA: TGTGCCAGCAGTCCTAGCTCTTACAGGGTCGAGCAGTACTTC. This gives the protein CASSPSSYRVEQYF. The chain combines TRBV6-5 with TRBJ2-7; D possibly corresponds to TRBD1 (6 bases). CDR1 is MNHEY, CDR2 SVGAGI, per germline. V was clipped by 5 bases and J by 6 bases, with 17 bases between them. This CDR3 comprises 14 residues.

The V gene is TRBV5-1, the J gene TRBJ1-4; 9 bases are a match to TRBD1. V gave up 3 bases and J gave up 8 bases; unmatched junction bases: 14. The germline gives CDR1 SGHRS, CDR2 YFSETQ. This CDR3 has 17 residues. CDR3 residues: CASSSLTPGQGGEKLFF. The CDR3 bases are TGCGCCAGCAGCTCCCTTACGCCGGGACAGGGAGGCGAAAAACTGTTTTTT.

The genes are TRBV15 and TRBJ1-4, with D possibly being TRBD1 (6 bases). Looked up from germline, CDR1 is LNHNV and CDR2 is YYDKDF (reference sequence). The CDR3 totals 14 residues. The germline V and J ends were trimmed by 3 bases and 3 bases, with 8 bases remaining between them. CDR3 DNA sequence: TGTGCCACCAGCAGGGGGGGCGCTAATGAAAAACTGTTTTTT. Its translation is CATSRGGANEKLFF.

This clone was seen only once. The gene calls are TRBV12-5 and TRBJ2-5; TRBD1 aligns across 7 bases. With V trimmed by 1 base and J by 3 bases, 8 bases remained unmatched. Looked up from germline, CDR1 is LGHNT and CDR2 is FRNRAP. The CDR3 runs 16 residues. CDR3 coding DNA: TGTGCTAGTGGTTTGGGAAATCCAGGGGGTGAAGAGACCCAGTACTTC. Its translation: CASGLGNPGGEETQYF.

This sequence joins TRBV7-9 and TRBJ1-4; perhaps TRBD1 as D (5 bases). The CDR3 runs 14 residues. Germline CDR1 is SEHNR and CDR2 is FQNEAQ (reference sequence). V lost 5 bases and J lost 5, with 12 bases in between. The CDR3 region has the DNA TGTGCCAGCAGCCCCGGGACGGAGAATGAAAAACTGTTTTTT. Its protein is CASSPGTENEKLFF. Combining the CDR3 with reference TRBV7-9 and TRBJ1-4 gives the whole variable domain DTGVSQNPRHKITKRGQNVTFRCDPISEHNRLYWYRQTLGQGPEFLTYFQNEAQLEKSRLLSDRFSAERPKGSFSTLEIQRTEQGDSAMYLCASSPGTENEKLFFGSGTQLSVL.

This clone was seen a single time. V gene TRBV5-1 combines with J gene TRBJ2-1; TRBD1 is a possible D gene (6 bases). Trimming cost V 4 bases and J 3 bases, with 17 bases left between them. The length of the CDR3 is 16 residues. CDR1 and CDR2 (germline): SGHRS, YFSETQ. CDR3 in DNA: TGCGCCAGCAGCCGACAGCGGACAGTAGACTACAATGAGCAGTTCTTC. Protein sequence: CASSRQRTVDYNEQFF.

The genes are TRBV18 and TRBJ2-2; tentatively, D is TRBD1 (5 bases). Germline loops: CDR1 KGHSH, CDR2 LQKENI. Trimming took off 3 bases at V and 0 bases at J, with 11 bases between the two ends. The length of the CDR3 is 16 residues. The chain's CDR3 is CASSPTRQTNTGELFF. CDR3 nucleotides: TGTGCCAGCTCACCGACGAGACAGACGAACACCGGGGAGCTGTTTTTT.